Listed below are T cell receptor beta chains from one sample, sequenced in a study of blood T cell repertoires in COVID-19. Repertoires were generated with immunoSEQ multiplex PCR, while TCRdb's copy carries only in-frame clones and drops some. The table records approximately 72,000 clones, approximately 85% of them present only once. Material for sequencing was peripheral blood. The receptors were sampled from a man between 50 and 59 years old with acute or convalescent COVID-19. Each CDR3 is given without its conserved first and last residue. A row's size may be missing; if present it is once, few, many or a size class.

clone size | V gene | CDR3 protein
- | TRBV5-1 | ASSLVGRDYGYT
- | TRBV7-9 | ASSNAENTEAF
- | TRBV5-1 | ASSFSHSNTGELF
- | TRBV11-3 | ASSLGGEPEQETQY
- | TRBV6-1 | ASSERQVNTEAF
- | TRBV6-5 | ASSRLAGYNEQF
- | TRBV3-1/TRBV3-2 | ASSQGPSGGPQETQY
- | TRBV4-1 | ASSRGLLRDTENYGYT
- | TRBV19 | ASSIPWTEANYGYT
- | TRBV5-1 | ASTADSYGYT
- | TRBV19 | ASSNRTGGWNEQF
- | TRBV3-1/TRBV3-2 | ASSQAGSDTGELF
- | TRBV5-1 | ASSFSGAQETQY
- | TRBV11-2 | ASSGQAYGYT
- | TRBV7-8 | ASSLVGRVALH
- | TRBV19 | ASSLQGANQPQH
- | TRBV6-5 | ATATGTGFYEQY
- | TRBV6-6 | ASSPSGYEQY
once | TRBV5-1 | ASSLGDRNIQY
- | TRBV5-1 | ASSLGTSDYTDTQY
few | TRBV7-8 | ASSDRNRGWEKLF
- | TRBV5-4 | ASSLAEVGNTEAF
- | TRBV3-1/TRBV3-2 | ASSQDAEAGGLPNTQY
- | TRBV28 | ASSPRWGDTDTQY
- | TRBV4-1 | ASSQEDSSDEKLF
- | TRBV19 | ASSIGQGAGNEQF
- | TRBV25-1 | ASSNSYEQY
- | TRBV5-8 | ASSSRAPTEAF
once | TRBV5-4 | ASSQPTSGHEQF
many | TRBV6-1 | ASSDLRGPYEQY
- | TRBV5-1 | ASSLGSGFVEQY
few | TRBV7-2 | ASSSYRGGEQY
once | TRBV11-2 | ASSRELANTQY
- | TRBV7-9 | ASSSRDRPIPGANVLT
once | TRBV4-2 | ASSQWTGDLNTEAF
once | TRBV6-5 | ATGGQGHYGYT
- | TRBV6-6 | ASSYSLAGQETQY
- | TRBV5-1 | ASSPKPGGRAPLH
- | TRBV28 | ASSDSGGERAQY
many | TRBV10-1 | ASPDSPERKTQY
- | TRBV3-1/TRBV3-2 | ASSQDYSNQPQH
- | TRBV18 | ASSPGTGGTDTQY